Presented here are 21 T cell receptor beta chains from one specimen sequenced in a study of cytomegalovirus exposure and HLA in healthy donors. 60 Vbeta and 13 Jbeta primers were used in PCR. Profiled with immunoSEQ multiplex PCR; TCRdb holds only in-frame clones, not every one. The table shows 130,000 to 150,000 clones, with 60% to 85% occurring only once. The sequencing input was PBMCs. The receptors shown here come from a man in his forties in good health and CMV-seropositive.

The V and J genes are TRBV28 and TRBJ1-3, with 9 bases identical to TRBD1. The length of the CDR3 is 16 residues. With 3 bases clipped from V and 4 bases from J, the junction kept 7 bases outside the gene matches. Germline CDR1 MDHEN, CDR2 SYDVKM. CDR3 protein: CASSLRTGAFGNTIYF. For the CDR3, the DNA is TGTGCCAGCAGTTTGCGGACAGGGGCCTTCGGAAACACCATATATTTT.

The chain has TRBV5-6 and TRBJ2-2, with unresolved D. From germline, CDR1 is SGHDT and CDR2 YYEEEE. This CDR3 contains 15 residues. Trimming removed 4 bases at V and 3 bases at J, with 13 bases between. The CDR3 bases are TGTGCCAGCAGCCCGGTCGGTGGTTACACCGGGGAGCTGTTTTTT. Residues: CASSPVGGYTGELFF.

The V and J genes are TRBV7-3 and TRBJ2-1, with TRBD2 matching 10 bases. Germline V gives CDR1 SGHTA, CDR2 FQGTGA. The V and J ends lost 2 bases and 1 base, in that order; junction bases with no gene match: 2. The CDR3 runs 16 residues. The CDR3 here is CASSLGAGGSYNEQFF. In DNA, the CDR3 is TGTGCCAGCAGCTTAGGAGCGGGAGGGTCCTACAATGAGCAGTTCTTC.

The V call is TRBV27, the J call TRBJ2-1; 9 bases line up with TRBD1. The CDR3 covers 13 residues. Germline V gives CDR1 MNHEY, CDR2 SMNVEV (reference sequence). V trimming: 10 bases; J trimming: 3 bases; junction bases outside the gene matches: 4. The CDR3 reads CATAGQGYNEQFF. The CDR3 DNA follows: TGTGCCACTGCGGGACAGGGCTACAATGAGCAGTTCTTC.

This clone has a single count. The chain couples TRBV5-8 to TRBJ2-5, with TRBD1 as a possible D gene (6 bases). Germline CDR1 reads SGHTS; CDR2 reads YDEGEE. The CDR3 covers 16 residues. Trimming removed 1 base at V and 1 base at J, with 14 bases between. CDR3 in DNA: TGTGCCAGCAGCTTGACCCCGAGGGGGAGCCAAGAGACCCAGTACTTC. Its protein is CASSLTPRGSQETQYF.

The rearrangement uses TRBV7-9 and TRBJ2-5; 7 nucleotides line up with TRBD1. The closer fit of TRBJ2-7 to the DNA end suggests the J call may be wrong. The CDR3 runs 15 residues. Germline V lookup: CDR1 SEHNR, CDR2 FQNEAQ (reference sequence). CDR3 sequence (DNA): TGTGCCAGCAGTCCCGGGACAGCAAACGATTACGAGCAGTACTTC. Translated: CASSPGTANDYEQYF.

The chain employs TRBV7-3 and TRBJ2-1, with 11 bases that match TRBD2. The germline V gene has CDR1 SGHTA and CDR2 FQGTGA. The CDR3 is 16 amino acids. The J segment lost 5 bases and the V segment lost 5 bases, leaving 8 bases of the junction unmatched. The CDR3 protein is CASSPRGTSGNNEQFF. The DNA of the CDR3 is TGTGCCAGCAGCCCCCGGGGGACTAGCGGAAACAATGAGCAGTTCTTC. Filled out from reference TRBV7-3 and TRBJ2-1, the complete variable domain reads GAGVSQTPSNKVTEKGKYVELRCDPISGHTALYWYRQSLGQGPEFLIYFQGTGAADDSGLPNDRFFAVRPEGSVSTLKIQRTERGDSAVYLCASSPRGTSGNNEQFFGPGTRLTVL.

V is TRBV10-1 and J is TRBJ2-1, with D possibly matching TRBD2 (6 bases). The germline V gene encodes CDR1 WNHNN and CDR2 SYGVQD (reference sequence). Between the trimmed V and J ends, which lost 3 bases and 5 bases, there was a span of 14 bases. The CDR3 has 15 residues. The CDR3 sequence: CASSDAEGHHNEQFF. In DNA form, the CDR3 reads TGCGCCAGCAGTGACGCGGAGGGCCACCACAATGAGCAGTTCTTC.

This clone was counted a few times. CDR3 amino acids: CASSSRTGLNYGYTF. DNA of the CDR3: TGTGCCAGCAGCTCCCGGACAGGACTTAACTATGGCTACACCTTC. The gene calls are TRBV5-6 and TRBJ1-2; 7 positions agree with TRBD1. V was clipped by 3 bases and J by 1 base; unmatched bases: 6. From germline, CDR1 is SGHDT and CDR2 YYEEEE. The CDR3 covers 15 residues. The full variable domain, completed using reference TRBV5-6 and TRBJ1-2, is DAGVTQSPTHLIKTRGQQVTLRCSPKSGHDTVSWYQQALGQGPQFIFQYYEEEERQRGNFPDRFSGHQFPNYSSELNVNALLLGDSALYLCASSSRTGLNYGYTFGSGTRLTVV.

The chain links TRBV19 to TRBJ2-7; perhaps TRBD2 as D (5 bases). Germline V CDR1 and CDR2: LNHDA, SQIVND (reference sequence). The ends were cut back, 4 bases at V and 5 bases at J, with 27 bases in the middle. This CDR3 comprises 18 residues. CDR3 nucleotides: TGTGCCAGTAGTAAGAGGGTGACCGGTGTGGGCGGTGAGAACGAGCAGTACTTC. Its translation: CASSKRVTGVGGENEQYF.

The chain has TRBV19 and TRBJ1-1, with TRBD1 identical over 9 bases. CDR1 LNHDA and CDR2 SQIVND come from the germline V gene (reference sequence). With 6 bases clipped from V and 6 bases from J, the junction kept 35 bases outside the gene matches. CDR3 length equals 23 residues. The CDR3 protein is CASSHSAAGQGMIGPRRDPEAFF. The CDR3 region has the DNA TGTGCCAGTAGCCATTCTGCCGCGGGACAGGGTATGATCGGACCCAGGAGAGATCCTGAAGCTTTCTTT.

The rearrangement joins TRBV5-1 to TRBJ2-7, with 9 positions matching TRBD1. The ends lost 4 bases at V and 3 bases at J; junction bases unmatched: 5. Germline V gene data show CDR1 as SGHRS and CDR2 as YFSETQ. This CDR3 comprises 14 residues. The CDR3 DNA sequence: TGCGCCAGCAGCGCCGGGACAGGGCACTACGAGCAGTACTTC. Translating gives CASSAGTGHYEQYF. Filled out from reference TRBV5-1 and TRBJ2-7, the complete variable domain reads KAGVTQTPRYLIKTRGQQVTLSCSPISGHRSVSWYQQTPGQGLQFLFEYFSETQRNKGNFPGRFSGRQFSNSRSEMNVSTLELGDSALYLCASSAGTGHYEQYFGPGTRLTVT.

The chain employs TRBV6-5 and TRBJ1-2, with TRBD1 identical over 8 bases. The CDR3 is 14 residues long. Trimming removed 6 bases from V and 2 bases from J; junction bases left unmatched: 5. Per germline, CDR1 MNHEY and CDR2 SVGAGI. The CDR3 here is CASSPTGANYGYTF. The CDR3 region has the DNA TGTGCCAGCAGCCCGACAGGGGCCAACTATGGCTACACCTTC.

The rearrangement uses TRBV7-9 and TRBJ1-5, with TRBD1 matching 10 bases. V shed 3 bases and J 5 bases; nucleotides not matched to a gene: 4. This CDR3 has 15 residues. Germline CDR1 and CDR2: SEHNR and FQNEAQ (reference sequence). The CDR3 coding sequence is TGTGCCAGCAGCTTGGGACAGGGGATACATCAGCCCCAGCATTTT. Its translation: CASSLGQGIHQPQHF.

As regards this clone: The identical CDR3 is also encoded by other nucleotide sequences in the sample. This chain links TRBV9 with TRBJ2-2, with D maybe TRBD2 (6 bases). The CDR3 totals 13 residues. V lost 0 bases, J lost 6 bases, and 6 bases lay in between. The germline gives CDR1 SGDLS, CDR2 YYNGEE. CDR3 nucleotides: TGTGCCAGCAGCGTAGGGGGGGCCGGGGAGCTGTTTTTT. Protein: CASSVGGAGELFF.

The chain carries TRBV5-4 and TRBJ2-3; 8 bases are a match to TRBD2. The CDR3 contains 17 residues. The V gene's germline CDR1 is SGHNT and CDR2 YYREEE (reference sequence). Unmatched junction bases numbered 17, after V lost 4 bases and J lost 7 bases. The CDR3 DNA reads as TGTGCCAGCAGCCCCCCTGGCTCCGGGACTAGTTCAAATACGCAGTATTTT. This codes for CASSPPGSGTSSNTQYF.

V gene TRBV5-1 combines with J gene TRBJ1-4, with D possibly matching TRBD1 (5 bases). CDR1 SGHRS and CDR2 YFSETQ come from the germline V gene. The length of the CDR3 is 16 residues. Trimming removed 3 bases at V and 7 bases at J, with 19 bases between. The CDR3 DNA is TGCGCCAGCAGCTGGGGGGTGATAGGGTTTGGTGAAAAACTGTTTTTT. It encodes CASSWGVIGFGEKLFF.

The gene calls are TRBV25-1 and TRBJ2-2; 7 bases align to TRBD1. Germline V CDR1 and CDR2: MGHDK, SYGVNS. Trimming took 3 bases from V and 1 from J; bases not matched to a gene: 5. The CDR3 covers 16 residues. The CDR3 region has the DNA TGTGCCAGCAGTGATCCGGGACAGTTGAACACCGGGGAGCTGTTTTTT. This encodes CASSDPGQLNTGELFF. The full variable domain, completed using reference TRBV25-1 and TRBJ2-2, is EADIYQTPRYLVIGTGKKITLECSQTMGHDKMYWYQQDPGMELHLIHYSYGVNSTEKGDLSSESTVSRIRTEHFPLTLESARPSHTSQYLCASSDPGQLNTGELFFGEGSRLTVL.

This clone was counted between two and nine times. The rearrangement links TRBV28 to TRBJ1-1; TRBD1 matches 8 bases. CDR3 length: 12 residues. Germline V gene data show CDR1 as MDHEN and CDR2 as SYDVKM. Trimming took 5 bases from V and 7 from J; bases not matched to a gene: 3. The CDR3 sequence: CASSGQGREAFF. CDR3 in DNA: TGTGCCAGCAGTGGACAGGGACGTGAAGCTTTCTTT.

J is TRBJ1-1 and V is TRBV19; D call uncertain. V was clipped by 8 bases and J by 1 base, with 11 bases between them. Germline loops: CDR1 LNHDA, CDR2 SQIVND (reference sequence). There are 13 residues in the CDR3. CDR3 DNA: TGTGCCAGTCAAGTCTCCGGGAACACTGAAGCTTTCTTT. Its translation is CASQVSGNTEAFF.

The chain joins TRBV7-9 to TRBJ1-4; D perhaps matches TRBD1 (5 bases). From germline, CDR1 is SEHNR and CDR2 FQNEAQ (reference sequence). CDR3 length equals 13 residues. Deletions cut 6 bases from V and 8 bases from J, with 13 bases between. CDR3 region: CASSLGGSEKLFF. The CDR3 DNA sequence: TGTGCCAGCAGTTTGGGGGGGTCGGAAAAACTGTTTTTT.